This TCR beta chain was sequenced for a study of control samples from healthy donors and cancer patients. Sequencing was performed with immunoSEQ multiplex PCR; in TCRdb, only in-frame clones are kept and a portion is missing. The sample records under 300,000 clones, more than 65% being singletons. This CDR3 is built from 15 residues. Germline V lookup: CDR1 SGHRS, CDR2 YFSETQ. The V end was cut by 3 bases, the J end by 4 bases, with 15 bases between. J is TRBJ2-3 and V is TRBV5-1, with a weak D call TRBD2 (6 bases). The clonotype comes from a woman aged 55-75 years with lung cancer. Sequencing was performed on PBMCs. CDR3 sequence reads: CASSSGGTGADTQYF. The DNA for the CDR3 is TGCGCCAGCAGCTCCGGCGGGACTGGGGCAGATACGCAGTATTTT.